The 22 T cell receptor beta chains below all came from one sample that was sequenced in a study of T-cell reconstitution after alpha-beta-depleted transplantation in children. Preparation of the TCRbeta library used unique molecular identifiers. TCRdb used MiXCR to reprocess the PCR reads, holding one entry per CDR3 protein. The sample holds hundreds of thousands of distinct CDR3 sequences, roughly 7.8% seen once. Overall study findings and caveats: Hyperexpanded clones declined; after one year, newly produced T cells mostly supplied diversity.

No cognate antigen is known for these TCRs. Sequenced material: peripheral blood, taken 360 days after TCRalphabeta/CD19-depleted stem cell transplant. The receptors come from a female patient aged 2-10 years who had a stem cell transplant for Fanconi anemia, so the T cells may come from the graft donor.

Ten or more counts support this clonotype. The rearrangement joins TRBV3-1 to TRBJ2-3; 7 bases align to TRBD1. CDR3 size: 14 residues. The germline V gene encodes CDR1 LGHDT and CDR2 YNNKEL (reference sequence). With 5 bases clipped from V and 4 bases from J, the junction kept 6 bases outside the gene matches. This CDR3 reads CASSSRQGPDTQYF. The CDR3 nucleotides read TGTGCCAGCAGCTCCAGACAGGGTCCAGATACGCAGTATTTT.

This clonotype was detected ten times or more. The chain combines TRBV5-1 with TRBJ2-1; D gene uncertain. The CDR3 is 16 amino acids. Looked up from germline, CDR1 is SGHRS and CDR2 is YFSETQ. The V end was cut by 2 bases, the J end by 6 bases, with 18 bases between. The CDR3 protein is CASSFMADKAPNEQFF. The CDR3 DNA reads TGCGCCAGCAGCTTCATGGCGGATAAGGCCCCCAATGAGCAGTTCTTC.

The chain employs TRBV9 and TRBJ2-2; D uncertain. Germline loops: CDR1 SGDLS, CDR2 YYNGEE. This CDR3 has 14 residues. Trimming shortened V by 4 bases and J by 4 bases, and 11 bases separated the two germline ends. The DNA of the CDR3 is TGTGCCAGCAGCTTCCGAGGCTTCACCGGGGAGCTGTTTTTT. Residues: CASSFRGFTGELFF.

The sample holds many counts of this clonotype. The chain recombines TRBV20-1 with TRBJ2-5; D is ambiguous. Germline V CDR1 and CDR2: DFQATT, SNEGSKA (reference sequence). The CDR3 contains 11 residues. V was pared by 6 bases and J by 5 bases, with 10 bases between. The CDR3 DNA sequence: TGCAGTGCCTATAGTTTGGAGACCCAGTACTTC. Amino acids: CSAYSLETQYF.

The J gene is TRBJ2-7, the V gene TRBV11-3; D gene uncertain. The CDR3 sequence is 10 residues long. V gave up 7 bases and J gave up 6 bases, with 7 bases separating them. CDR1 and CDR2 from the germline V gene are SGHNT and YENEEA. The CDR3: CASKMGEQYV. CDR3 nucleotides: TGTGCCAGCAAAATGGGCGAGCAGTACGTC.

This clonotype occurred many times. The chain has TRBV24-1 and TRBJ2-7, with a possible D match to TRBD1 (6 bases). This CDR3 spans 12 amino acids. V lost 2 bases to trimming and J lost 5 bases, with 6 bases between them. From germline, CDR1 is KGHDR and CDR2 SFDVKD. The DNA for the CDR3 is TGTGCCACCAGTGATTACAGGGACGAGCAGTACTTC. Residues: CATSDYRDEQYF.

This clonotype was recorded many times. The gene calls are TRBV7-9 and TRBJ2-3; 7 bases are shared with TRBD2. V dropped 6 bases and J dropped 5; count of bases not matched to a gene: 14. The germline gives CDR1 SEHNR, CDR2 FQNEAQ (reference sequence). The CDR3 extends over 16 amino acids. The CDR3 bases are TGTGCCAGCAGATCTGGACTAGTGAGCAACGGAGATACGCAGTATTTT. Residues: CASRSGLVSNGDTQYF.

This clonotype was found many times. The gene calls are TRBV14 and TRBJ2-3; D may be TRBD2 (5 bases). Germline V gene lookup returns CDR1 SGHDN and CDR2 FVKESK. The CDR3 is made up of 15 amino acids. The V and J ends lost 1 base and 0 bases respectively, with 8 bases between them. The CDR3 nucleotides are TGTGCCAGCAGCCAAGTAGCGCCAAGCACAGATACGCAGTATTTT. The encoded protein is CASSQVAPSTDTQYF. Full variable domain (rest looked up from reference TRBV14 and TRBJ2-3): EAGVTQFPSHSVIEKGQTVTLRCDPISGHDNLYWYRRVMGKEIKFLLHFVKESKQDESGMPNNRFLAERTGGTYSTLKVQPAELEDSGVYFCASSQVAPSTDTQYFGPGTRLTVL.

The genes are TRBV10-3 and TRBJ2-1, with D unclear. Germline V gene sequence: CDR1 ENHRY, CDR2 SYGVKD. This CDR3 has 14 amino acids. The V gene lost 8 bases and the J gene lost 9 bases, with 20 bases spanning the gap. The CDR3 loop reads CAILDPTDGFEQFF. As DNA, the CDR3 is TGTGCCATCCTCGACCCCACAGACGGATTTGAGCAGTTCTTC.

The sample holds a few counts of this clonotype. V is TRBV23-1 and J is TRBJ2-5; no clear D. Being an ORF, TRBV23-1 has a function that is uncertain. The V end was cut by 8 bases, the J end by 0 bases, with 13 bases between. The length of the CDR3 is 14 residues. The CDR3 protein is CASVPKIYQETQYF. The DNA for the CDR3 is TGCGCCAGCGTACCCAAGATATACCAAGAGACCCAGTACTTC.

This clonotype was seen more than once but under ten times. This sequence joins TRBV7-8 and TRBJ1-4; 7 positions match TRBD1. The CDR3 totals 17 residues. The V segment lost 0 bases and the J segment 8 bases; nucleotides outside the gene matches: 12. Germline assignment: CDR1 SGHVS and CDR2 FQNEAQ. The CDR3 bases are TGTGCCAGCAGCTTAGCCTCCCGCGACAGGGCGAGGGAAAAACTGTTTTTT. As protein: CASSLASRDRAREKLFF.

This clonotype appeared many times. V is TRBV2 and J is TRBJ2-5; D unclear. With 4 bases removed from V and 2 bases from J, the gap between germline ends came to 2 bases. The CDR3 is made up of 11 amino acids. The germline V gene has CDR1 SNHLY and CDR2 FYNNEI. DNA for the CDR3: TGTGCCAGCAGTGTGCAAGAGACCCAGTACTTC. As protein: CASSVQETQYF.

This clonotype was found many times. The chain joins TRBV9 to TRBJ1-1; a possible D gene is TRBD1 (6 bases). CDR3 size: 13 residues. With 5 bases removed from V and 4 bases from J, the gap between germline ends came to 12 bases. Germline-derived CDR1 and CDR2 are SGDLS and YYNGEE. This CDR3 is CASSATQGTEAFF. CDR3 nucleotides: TGTGCCAGCAGTGCGACACAGGGCACTGAAGCTTTCTTT. Together with reference TRBV9 and TRBJ1-1, the CDR3 gives the full variable domain: DSGVTQTPKHLITATGQRVTLRCSPRSGDLSVYWYQQSLDQGLQFLIQYYNGEERAKGNILERFSAQQFPDLHSELNLSSLELGDSALYFCASSATQGTEAFFGQGTRLTVV.

The chain combines TRBV9 with TRBJ1-5; TRBD1 might be the D (6 bases). CDR1 and CDR2 from the germline V gene are SGDLS and YYNGEE. The CDR3 length is 16 residues. The V and J ends lost 4 bases and 11 bases respectively, with 25 bases between them. CDR3 in DNA: TGTGCCAGCAGCCCCACGGGGTCGATCAGGGGTGAAGCCCAGCATTTT. It codes for CASSPTGSIRGEAQHF.

This clonotype was recorded many times. The chain is built from TRBV5-1 and TRBJ2-3, with D possibly being TRBD1 or TRBD2 (5 bases each). The CDR3 spans 17 residues. V dropped 3 bases and J dropped 2 bases, with 19 bases sitting between them. Per the germline V gene, CDR1 is SGHRS and CDR2 is YFSETQ. Here the CDR3 DNA reads TGCGCCAGCAGCTCGGAACACCCAGGGAGTCTCACAGATACGCAGTATTTT. Its translation: CASSSEHPGSLTDTQYF.

This clonotype was picked up many times. J is TRBJ1-6 and V is TRBV6-5; TRBD1 agrees at 9 bases. V lost 2 bases to trimming and J lost 10 bases; unmatched junction nucleotides: 3. The CDR3 loop spans 14 amino acids. The germline CDR1 and CDR2 sequences are MNHEY and SVGAGI. Written as DNA, the CDR3 is TGTGCCAGCAGTTACGTGGACAGGGGATCACCCCTCCACTTT. As protein: CASSYVDRGSPLHF.

Only a few counts were recorded for this clonotype. This chain uses TRBV20-1 with TRBJ1-5; D remains ambiguous. CDR3 size: 13 residues. The V gene lost 4 bases and the J gene lost 7 bases, with 14 bases spanning the gap. The germline CDR1 and CDR2 sequences are DFQATT and SNEGSKA (reference sequence). The CDR3 here is CSATSQMKQPQHF. The CDR3 coding sequence is TGCAGTGCTACAAGCCAAATGAAGCAGCCCCAGCATTTT.

This clonotype was seen many times. V and J are TRBV4-2 and TRBJ2-1; the D is unclear. Germline V gene lookup returns CDR1 LGHNA and CDR2 YNFKEQ. The CDR3 contains 16 residues. Trimming shortened V by 0 bases and J by 7 bases, and 16 bases separated the two germline ends. The CDR3 sequence: CASSQDSYGFSNEQFF. In DNA, the CDR3 is TGTGCCAGCAGCCAAGATTCGTACGGTTTTTCGAATGAGCAGTTCTTC.

This clonotype was counted at least ten times. The J gene is TRBJ1-1, the V gene TRBV5-6; weak D call: TRBD1 (5 bases). CDR1 is SGHDT, CDR2 YYEEEE, per germline. The CDR3 length is 13 residues. Trimming took off 1 base at V and 4 bases at J, with 8 bases between the two ends. The CDR3 DNA reads TGTGCCAGCAGCTTGCCAGGGCCCACTGAAGCTTTCTTT. It specifies CASSLPGPTEAFF.

This clonotype was detected ten times or more. This chain links TRBV7-2 with TRBJ1-2; D unresolved. Deletions cut 2 bases from V and 4 bases from J, with 8 bases between. The germline V gene encodes CDR1 SGHTA and CDR2 FQGNSA. This CDR3 has 13 amino acids. This chain's CDR3 is CASSLYQSYGYTF. The CDR3 coding sequence is TGTGCCAGCAGCTTATACCAGTCCTATGGCTACACCTTC.

This clonotype occurred once. J is TRBJ1-6 and V is TRBV18; 10 bases are shared with TRBD1. Trimming cost V 0 bases and J 9 bases; bases outside gene matches: 5. Germline V CDR1 and CDR2: KGHSH, LQKENI. The CDR3 runs to 16 residues. The CDR3 is CASSPPGQGNRSPLHF. CDR3 coding DNA: TGTGCCAGCTCACCACCGGGACAGGGGAATCGTTCACCCCTCCACTTT. Full variable domain (outside the CDR3, taken from reference TRBV18 and TRBJ1-6): NAGVMQNPRHLVRRRGQEARLRCSPMKGHSHVYWYRQLPEEGLKFMVYLQKENIIDESGMPKERFSAEFPKEGPSILRIQQVVRGDSAAYFCASSPPGQGNRSPLHFGNGTRLTVT.

The chain has TRBV28 and TRBJ1-5; D is perhaps TRBD1 (5 bases). The germline CDR1 and CDR2 sequences are MDHEN and SYDVKM. This CDR3 region has 16 residues. V lost 11 bases and J 0 bases, leaving 20 bases between the germline ends. The CDR3 sequence is CAVQDSSAYSNQPQHF. The CDR3 DNA follows: TGTGCCGTACAGGATTCTTCCGCGTATAGCAATCAGCCCCAGCATTTT.